Following are 20 T cell receptor beta chains from one sample sequenced in a study of CD8 T cells in ankylosing spondylitis. Each CDR3 protein is one row after TCRdb ran MiXCR on the 5' RACE reads. The sample has around 280,000 distinct CDR3 sequences, 15% to 20% seen once. Sequenced input: blood, either unsorted or a sorted T cell fraction (not recorded which). The receptors were sampled from a male donor with ankylosing spondylitis or in good health (not recorded which).

This rearrangement joins TRBV9 to TRBJ2-1; 10 bases are shared with TRBD2. The CDR3 spans 16 residues. The J segment lost 9 bases and the V segment lost 0 bases, leaving 9 bases of the junction unmatched. From germline, CDR1 is SGDLS and CDR2 YYNGEE. The CDR3 sequence: CASSVDRAGGVGEQFF. The CDR3 nucleotides read TGTGCCAGCAGCGTAGATCGAGCGGGAGGGGTGGGTGAGCAGTTCTTC.

The chain recombines TRBV7-9 with TRBJ2-1; possible D gene TRBD1, 6 bases. CDR1 is SEHNR, CDR2 FQNEAQ, per germline (reference sequence). The germline V and J ends were trimmed by 5 bases and 6 bases, with 11 bases remaining between them. The CDR3 has 13 residues. DNA of the CDR3: TGTGCCAGCAGCCAAGGGACAATCAATGAGCAGTTCTTC. Amino acids: CASSQGTINEQFF.

V and J are TRBV6-5 and TRBJ1-2; tentatively, D is TRBD1 (6 bases). Trimming shortened V by 2 bases and J by 5 bases, and 18 bases separated the two germline ends. The CDR3 has 16 amino acids. Germline V lookup: CDR1 MNHEY, CDR2 SVGAGI. This chain's CDR3 is CASSYVGGTRFYGYTF. The CDR3 nucleotides are TGTGCCAGCAGTTACGTAGGGGGGACTCGATTTTATGGCTACACCTTC.

This clonotype was recorded a few times. The V call is TRBV3-1, the J call TRBJ2-2, with 7 positions matching TRBD1. V lost 3 bases and J lost 4; bases outside the gene matches: 2. From germline, CDR1 is LGHDT and CDR2 YNNKEL (reference sequence). The CDR3 covers 14 residues. The CDR3 DNA reads as TGTGCCAGCAGCCAGACAGGGCGCACCGGGGAGCTGTTTTTT. It encodes CASSQTGRTGELFF.

The table lists this clonotype with many counts. CDR3: CSVGQGRGAEAFF. CDR3 nucleotide sequence: TGCAGCGTTGGACAGGGAAGGGGCGCTGAAGCTTTCTTT. V is TRBV29-1 and J is TRBJ1-1, with 7 bases matching TRBD1. V trimming: 4 bases; J trimming: 6 bases; junction bases outside the gene matches: 8. The CDR3 consists of 13 residues. CDR1 and CDR2 from the germline V gene are SQVTM and ANQGSEA. Combining the CDR3 with reference TRBV29-1 and TRBJ1-1 gives the whole variable domain SAVISQKPSRDICQRGTSLTIQCQVDSQVTMMFWYRQQPGQSLTLIATANQGSEATYESGFVIDKFPISRPNLTFSTLTVSNMSPEDSSIYLCSVGQGRGAEAFFGQGTRLTVV.

This clonotype has a handful of counts. The chain carries TRBV12-3 or TRBV12-4 and TRBJ1-6; D call uncertain. V gave up 2 bases and J gave up 7 bases, with 9 bases separating them. This CDR3 is 14 amino acids long. The CDR3 DNA reads as TGTGCCAGCAGTTTAAGGGAGGGAAATTCACCCCTCCACTTT. Amino acids: CASSLREGNSPLHF.

This clonotype is a singleton in its sample. In this CDR3 the conserved last residue, phenylalanine or tryptophan, is missing, so a read error is likely. V and J are TRBV5-1 and TRBJ2-1, with unresolved D. The CDR3 runs to 16 residues. V gave up 4 bases and J gave up 0 bases, with 14 bases separating them. The germline CDR1 and CDR2 sequences are SGHRS and YFSETQ. As DNA, the CDR3 is TGCGCCAGCAGCCCGGACCGTAGTTCCTCCTACAATGAGCAGTTCTTA. Translation gives CASSPDRSSSYNEQFL.

The rearrangement joins TRBV4-1 to TRBJ2-5; no definite D call. Germline assignment: CDR1 MGHRA and CDR2 YSYEKL. CDR3 size: 15 residues. Trimming took off 0 bases at V and 0 bases at J, with 8 bases between the two ends. CDR3 DNA: TGCGCCAGCAGCCAAGAGTTAACGTACCAAGAGACCCAGTACTTC. Translated, it gives CASSQELTYQETQYF.

This clonotype was detected only a few times. This rearrangement joins TRBV5-1 to TRBJ2-7, with 11 nucleotides matching TRBD2. The CDR3 is 14 residues long. Germline lookup yields CDR1 SGHRS and CDR2 YFSETQ. Trimming at V came to 4 bases and at J to 1 base, leaving 1 base not matched to a gene. The CDR3 loop reads CASSPSGGSYEQYV. As DNA, the CDR3 is TGCGCCAGCAGCCCTAGCGGGGGGTCCTACGAGCAGTACGTC.

This clonotype was seen only a few times. V gene TRBV12-3 or TRBV12-4 combines with J gene TRBJ1-6; 7 positions agree with TRBD1. V lost 3 bases to trimming and J lost 8 bases; unmatched junction nucleotides: 4. The CDR3 extends over 14 amino acids. CDR3 nucleotides: TGTGCCAGCAGTTTGCCAGGGGGATATTCACCCCTCCACTTT. Amino acids: CASSLPGGYSPLHF.

This clonotype was seen only a few times. V is TRBV5-5 and J is TRBJ1-2, with no clear D. There are 14 residues in the CDR3. The V end lost 1 base, the J end lost 1 base, and 8 bases lay between the germline ends. Per the germline V gene, CDR1 is SGHKS and CDR2 is YYEKEE (reference sequence). CDR3 DNA sequence: TGTGCCAGCAGCTTGTATACGGATAACTATGGCTACACCTTC. Its translation is CASSLYTDNYGYTF.

At least ten counts were recorded for this clonotype. The J gene is TRBJ2-3, the V gene TRBV29-1; 9 bases agree with TRBD1. Trimming took 6 bases from V and 4 from J; bases not matched to a gene: 5. The germline V gene encodes CDR1 SQVTM and CDR2 ANQGSEA. CDR3 length: 13 amino acids. CDR3 DNA sequence: TGCAGCGTGCGGACAGGGGACGCAGATACGCAGTATTTT. Protein sequence: CSVRTGDADTQYF.

The rearrangement uses TRBV12-3 or TRBV12-4 and TRBJ1-1; D unresolved. V gave up 7 bases and J gave up 5 bases, with 11 bases separating them. This CDR3 has 12 residues. CDR3 amino acids: CASTRGETEAFF. DNA for the CDR3: TGTGCCAGCACCCGGGGTGAAACTGAAGCTTTCTTT.

This clonotype has more than one count but fewer than ten. The chain employs TRBV5-1 and TRBJ2-7, with 9 positions matching TRBD2. J was trimmed by 13 bases and V by 4 bases; bases with no gene match: 3. Germline CDR1 is SGHRS and CDR2 is YFSETQ. The CDR3 is 10 residues long. This CDR3 reads CASSLGTSYV. Here the CDR3 DNA reads TGCGCCAGCAGCCTCGGGACTAGCTACGTC.

This clonotype appeared a few times. The J gene is TRBJ1-1, the V gene TRBV2; TRBD1 is a possible D gene (5 bases). Trimming shortened V by 3 bases and J by 10 bases, and 12 bases separated the two germline ends. Germline values: CDR1 SNHLY, CDR2 FYNNEI. The CDR3 length is 12 residues. CDR3 loop: CASSDSPGGAFF. Here the CDR3 DNA reads TGTGCCAGCAGTGACTCTCCGGGGGGAGCTTTCTTT.

This clonotype was seen at least ten times. CDR3 DNA sequence: TGCAGCGTTGCCCGGGACAGGGGTGGTGAGCAGTTCTTC. This codes for CSVARDRGGEQFF. The V gene is TRBV29-1, the J gene TRBJ2-1, with TRBD1 identical over 10 bases. The CDR3 consists of 13 residues. Unmatched junction bases numbered 6, after V lost 4 bases and J lost 9 bases. In germline, CDR1 is SQVTM, CDR2 ANQGSEA.

The genes are TRBV12-3 or TRBV12-4 and TRBJ2-3; 9 bases align to TRBD2. Losses at the gene ends were 1 base for V and 1 base for J; bases not matched to a gene: 6. The length of the CDR3 is 17 residues. CDR3 in DNA: TGTGCCAGCAGTTTAGGATCGGCGGGAGGGGGCACAGATACGCAGTATTTT. Translated: CASSLGSAGGGTDTQYF.

This clonotype has only a few counts. The V gene is TRBV4-2, the J gene TRBJ2-1, with TRBD2 matching 14 bases. The germline V gene encodes CDR1 LGHNA and CDR2 YNFKEQ. The J segment lost 2 bases and the V segment lost 3 bases, leaving 3 bases of the junction unmatched. The length of the CDR3 is 17 residues. CDR3 sequence: CASSHRLAGGPYNEQFF. The DNA of the CDR3 is TGTGCCAGCAGCCACCGACTAGCGGGAGGGCCCTACAATGAGCAGTTCTTC.

A few counts support this clonotype. The gene calls are TRBV12-3 or TRBV12-4 and TRBJ2-3; D remains unclear. The V gene lost 3 bases and the J gene lost 0 bases, with 7 bases spanning the gap. This CDR3 region has 14 residues. The CDR3: CASSFHPSTDTQYF. In DNA form, the CDR3 reads TGTGCCAGCAGTTTTCACCCTAGCACAGATACGCAGTATTTT.

J is TRBJ1-4 and V is TRBV6-5; D unclear. Looked up from germline, CDR1 is MNHEY and CDR2 is SVGAGI. The CDR3 is 14 amino acids. V lost 3 bases and J lost 10, with 15 bases in between. The CDR3 DNA follows: TGTGCCAGCAGTTATGAGAGGCCGGAAGGAAAACTGTTTTTT. This encodes CASSYERPEGKLFF.